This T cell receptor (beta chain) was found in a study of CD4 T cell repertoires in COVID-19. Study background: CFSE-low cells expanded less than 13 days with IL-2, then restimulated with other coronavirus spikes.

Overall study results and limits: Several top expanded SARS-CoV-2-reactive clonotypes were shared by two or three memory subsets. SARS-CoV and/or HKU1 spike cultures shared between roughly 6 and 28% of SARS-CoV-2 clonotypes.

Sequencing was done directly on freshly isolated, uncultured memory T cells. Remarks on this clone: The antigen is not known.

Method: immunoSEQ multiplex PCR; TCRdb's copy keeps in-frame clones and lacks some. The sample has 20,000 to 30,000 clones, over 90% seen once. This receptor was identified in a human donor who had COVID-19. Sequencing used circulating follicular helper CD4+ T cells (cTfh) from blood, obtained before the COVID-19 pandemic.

CDR3 loop: CAISLGGDGELFF. CDR3 nucleotide sequence: TGTGCCATCAGCCTGGGGGGGGACGGGGAGCTGTTTTTT. The chain is built from TRBV10-3 and TRBJ2-2; 7 nucleotides agree with TRBD2. The J segment lost 7 bases and the V segment lost 6 bases, leaving 5 bases of the junction unmatched. CDR1 is ENHRY, CDR2 SYGVKD, per germline. The CDR3 has 13 residues.